Each of the 24 T cell receptor beta chains below was sequenced from the same sample in a study of blood T cell repertoires in COVID-19. Sequencing was performed with immunoSEQ multiplex PCR; in TCRdb, only in-frame clones are kept and a portion is missing. The data contain about 52,000 clones, 80% to 90% of them singletons. The sequenced sample was peripheral blood. The source of these receptors is a man between 65 and 79 years old with acute or convalescent COVID-19.

V and J are TRBV2 and TRBJ1-2; D is perhaps TRBD1 (6 bases). Trimming took off 6 bases at V and 7 bases at J, with 12 bases between the two ends. This CDR3 has 12 residues. Germline loops: CDR1 SNHLY, CDR2 FYNNEI. The chain's CDR3 is CASSTTGFGYTF. CDR3 nucleotides: TGTGCCAGCAGCACCACAGGGTTTGGCTACACCTTC.

The J gene is TRBJ2-7, the V gene TRBV10-3; 8 nucleotides agree with TRBD2. Germline V gene data show CDR1 as ENHRY and CDR2 as SYGVKD. This CDR3 has 16 amino acids. V lost 4 bases, J lost 6 bases, and 14 bases stayed unmatched. CDR3 loop: CAISVGAGGILSEQYF. For the CDR3, the DNA is TGTGCCATCAGTGTCGGGGCGGGAGGCATTTTGTCCGAGCAGTACTTC.

The chain is built from TRBV18 and TRBJ2-1; 10 positions agree with TRBD2. This CDR3 spans 16 amino acids. The trim removed 1 base at V and 5 bases at J, leaving 5 bases unmatched. The germline gives CDR1 KGHSH, CDR2 LQKENI. This chain's CDR3 is CASSPQLAGVNNEQFF. CDR3 bases: TGTGCCAGCTCACCACAGCTAGCGGGAGTGAACAATGAGCAGTTCTTC.

The DNA of the CDR3 is TGTGCCAGCAGTGAAGCGCGGATAACTAATGAAAAACTGTTTTTT. Encoded protein: CASSEARITNEKLFF. The chain recombines TRBV2 with TRBJ1-4; D gene unclear. V was shortened by 0 bases and J by 1 base, with 6 bases between the two germline ends. Germline V gene data show CDR1 as SNHLY and CDR2 as FYNNEI. The CDR3 is made up of 15 amino acids.

CDR3 region: CASSSPAGPAREKLFF. The CDR3, as DNA: TGTGCCAGTAGTAGCCCAGCAGGGCCCGCAAGGGAAAAACTGTTTTTT. J is TRBJ1-4 and V is TRBV19, with a possible D match to TRBD1 (5 bases). V was shortened by 4 bases and J by 8 bases, with 20 bases between the two germline ends. Germline V gives CDR1 LNHDA, CDR2 SQIVND (reference sequence). The CDR3 consists of 16 residues.

CDR3 amino acids: CASSLEGRSTDTQYF. CDR3 coding DNA: TGTGCCAGCTCCTTGGAGGGGCGAAGCACAGATACGCAGTATTTT. The chain carries TRBV7-2 and TRBJ2-3; D possibly corresponds to TRBD2 (6 bases). The CDR3 consists of 15 residues. Between the trimmed V and J ends, which lost 8 bases and 0 bases, there was a span of 15 bases. Germline CDR1 and CDR2: SGHTA and FQGNSA.

V usage is TRBV18 and J usage is TRBJ1-1; D is perhaps TRBD1 (5 bases). The ends were cut back, 5 bases at V and 4 bases at J, with 17 bases in the middle. Germline V lookup: CDR1 KGHSH, CDR2 LQKENI. This CDR3 is 15 amino acids long. CDR3 loop: CASSESGGTLTEAFF. The CDR3 DNA reads as TGTGCCAGCTCAGAGTCCGGGGGGACCCTCACTGAAGCTTTCTTT.

The J gene is TRBJ2-2, the V gene TRBV4-1; 9 bases map to TRBD2. V dropped 5 bases and J dropped 3; count of bases not matched to a gene: 13. This CDR3 region has 18 residues. CDR1 MGHRA and CDR2 YSYEKL come from the germline V gene. CDR3 protein: CASSVLGAGGQDTGELFF. In DNA, the CDR3 is TGCGCCAGCAGCGTACTCGGGGCGGGAGGGCAAGACACCGGGGAGCTGTTTTTT.

This chain connects TRBV19 to TRBJ2-1; D may be TRBD2 (5 bases). V lost 7 bases and J 9 bases, leaving 10 bases between the germline ends. Per germline, CDR1 LNHDA and CDR2 SQIVND (reference sequence). This CDR3 has 11 residues. CDR3 sequence (DNA): TGTGCCAGTAAGGGCGGGTCTGAGCAGTTCTTC. The encoded protein is CASKGGSEQFF. Using reference TRBV19 and TRBJ2-1 for the parts outside the CDR3, the full variable domain is DGGITQSPKYLFRKEGQNVTLSCEQNLNHDAMYWYRQDPGQGLRLIYYSQIVNDFQKGDIAEGYSVSREKKESFPLTVTSAQKNPTAFYLCASKGGSEQFFGPGTRLTVL.

The chain combines TRBV6-2 or TRBV6-3 with TRBJ2-2; 8 nucleotides align to TRBD2. The CDR3 runs 16 residues. With V trimmed by 2 bases and J by 4 bases, 6 bases remained unmatched. Germline assignment: CDR1 MNHEY and CDR2 SVGEGT. The DNA for the CDR3 is TGTGCCAGCAGTTACGGGCGCGGGAGGTCCACCGGGGAGCTGTTTTTT. It codes for CASSYGRGRSTGELFF.

The chain employs TRBV4-1 and TRBJ2-4; D is perhaps TRBD1 (5 bases). Germline-derived CDR1 and CDR2 are MGHRA and YSYEKL. Deletions cut 0 bases from V and 1 base from J, with 10 bases between. CDR3 length: 16 amino acids. The CDR3 DNA is TGCGCCAGCAGCCAAGACTTCCAGGGCGCCAAAAACATTCAGTACTTC. It is translated as CASSQDFQGAKNIQYF.

The chain couples TRBV28 to TRBJ2-7; D might be TRBD2 (6 bases). This CDR3 is 14 amino acids long. V shed 4 bases and J shed 1 base, with 11 bases lying between them. CDR1 and CDR2 from the germline V gene are MDHEN and SYDVKM. CDR3 in amino acids: CASSSGGESYEQYV. The CDR3 region has the DNA TGTGCCAGCAGTTCCGGCGGGGAGTCCTACGAGCAGTACGTC.

The V and J genes are TRBV28 and TRBJ2-3; the match to TRBD1 covers 8 bases. Germline V lookup: CDR1 MDHEN, CDR2 SYDVKM. This CDR3 contains 12 residues. V shed 6 bases, J shed 11 bases, and the junction held 7 bases outside the gene matches. The CDR3 region has the DNA TGTGCCAGCAGATTTACAGGGGGTGGGCAGTATTTT. This codes for CASRFTGGGQYF.

The count of this clone is one. For the CDR3, the DNA is TGCGCCAGCAGCTGGGACAGGGGGCTTGAAAAACTGTTTTTT. Translating it yields CASSWDRGLEKLFF. V usage is TRBV5-1 and J usage is TRBJ1-4, with 12 bases identical to TRBD1. The CDR3 length is 14 residues. The V gene's germline CDR1 is SGHRS and CDR2 YFSETQ. The V and J ends lost 3 bases and 7 bases, in that order; junction bases with no gene match: 1.

The chain recombines TRBV5-1 with TRBJ2-1; possible D gene TRBD1, 6 bases. Germline CDR1 is SGHRS and CDR2 is YFSETQ. The CDR3 is 15 residues long. V dropped 3 bases and J dropped 8 bases, with 18 bases sitting between them. As DNA, the CDR3 is TGCGCCAGCAGCTCGTGGGGGCCACCCTCCGATGAGCAGTTCTTC. Its translation is CASSSWGPPSDEQFF.

The chain's CDR3 is CASSQVPGVTDEKLFF. CDR3 sequence (DNA): TGCGCCAGCAGCCAAGTCCCCGGGGTGACGGATGAAAAACTGTTTTTT. The V gene is TRBV4-1, the J gene TRBJ1-4, with D unclear. There are 16 residues in the CDR3. The germline V and J ends were trimmed by 1 base and 6 bases, with 15 bases remaining between them. CDR1 and CDR2 (germline): MGHRA, YSYEKL.

In its sample, this clone was seen once. This rearrangement joins TRBV9 to TRBJ2-3; D is undetermined. Germline V lookup: CDR1 SGDLS, CDR2 YYNGEE. V lost 1 base, J lost 5 bases, and 14 bases lay in between. The CDR3 sequence is 15 residues long. CDR3 in amino acids: CASSVPRGSGDTQYF. Here the CDR3 DNA reads TGTGCCAGCAGCGTACCCAGAGGTTCTGGAGATACGCAGTATTTT.

This clone was observed a few times. The chain uses TRBV7-2 and TRBJ1-6; TRBD1 is a possible D gene (5 bases). This CDR3 is built from 14 residues. V was pared by 5 bases and J by 7 bases, with 12 bases between. CDR1 SGHTA and CDR2 FQGNSA come from the germline V gene. CDR3 coding DNA: TGTGCCAGCAGCCTAGGAAGACAGAATTCACCCCTCCACTTT. Protein sequence: CASSLGRQNSPLHF.

The V call is TRBV27, the J call TRBJ2-2; TRBD1 is a possible D gene (7 bases). This CDR3 region has 15 residues. Germline assignment: CDR1 MNHEY and CDR2 SMNVEV (reference sequence). The ends were cut back, 6 bases at V and 5 bases at J, with 16 bases in the middle. CDR3 nucleotides: TGTGCCAGCAGGGCGGGGACAGCTTGGACCGGGGAGCTGTTTTTT. Protein: CASRAGTAWTGELFF.

The J gene is TRBJ2-1, the V gene TRBV5-1, with 8 nucleotides matching TRBD2. This CDR3 is built from 14 residues. The ends lost 5 bases at V and 8 bases at J; junction bases unmatched: 9. CDR1 is SGHRS, CDR2 YFSETQ, per germline. The CDR3 is CASRAGASRDEQFF. The CDR3 DNA is TGCGCCAGCAGAGCGGGGGCTTCGAGGGATGAGCAGTTCTTC.

The CDR3, as DNA: TGTGCCAGCAGCGAAGCGGGCGCGGGGGAGTTCTTC. Its protein product is CASSEAGAGEFF. V is TRBV19 and J is TRBJ2-1; TRBD2 aligns across 7 bases. This CDR3 has 12 amino acids. The germline V gene has CDR1 LNHDA and CDR2 SQIVND (reference sequence). V lost 9 bases, J lost 14 bases, and 13 bases stayed unmatched.

The V gene is TRBV14, the J gene TRBJ1-2, with D unresolved. The germline V gene encodes CDR1 SGHDN and CDR2 FVKESK. The CDR3 is made up of 11 amino acids. V was trimmed by 3 bases and J by 8 bases, leaving 7 bases between them. CDR3 loop: CASSQAMGYTF. Written as DNA, the CDR3 is TGTGCCAGCAGCCAGGCCATGGGCTACACCTTC.

The chain links TRBV5-1 to TRBJ1-3; 9 bases match TRBD1. This CDR3 region has 17 residues. CDR1 is SGHRS and CDR2 is YFSETQ in the germline V gene. Trimming took 7 bases from V and 2 from J; bases not matched to a gene: 13. As DNA, the CDR3 is TGCGCCAGCCAATTCCGACAGGGGGGATTTACTGGAAACACCATATATTTT. This sequence encodes CASQFRQGGFTGNTIYF.

The chain uses TRBV7-9 and TRBJ1-1; TRBD1 might be the D (5 bases). CDR1 is SEHNR and CDR2 is FQNEAQ in the germline V gene (reference sequence). V lost 5 bases to trimming and J lost 4 bases, with 29 bases between them. This CDR3 contains 19 residues. This CDR3 is CASSPHNPLSRAKGTEAFF. The CDR3 DNA follows: TGTGCCAGCAGCCCCCATAACCCTCTCAGCAGGGCGAAAGGCACTGAAGCTTTCTTT.